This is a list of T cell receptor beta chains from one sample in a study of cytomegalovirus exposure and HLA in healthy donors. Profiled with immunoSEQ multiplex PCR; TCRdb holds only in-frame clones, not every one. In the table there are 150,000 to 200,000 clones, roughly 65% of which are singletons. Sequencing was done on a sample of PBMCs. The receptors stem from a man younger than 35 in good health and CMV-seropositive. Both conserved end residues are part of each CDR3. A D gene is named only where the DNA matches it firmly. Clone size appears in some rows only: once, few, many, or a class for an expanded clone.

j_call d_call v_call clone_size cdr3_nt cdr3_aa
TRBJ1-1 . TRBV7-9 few TGTGCCAGCAGTTTCCCAAAAGGGGTTCGTTCTGAAGCTTTCTTT CASSFPKGVRSEAFF
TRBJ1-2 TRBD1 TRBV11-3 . TGTGCCAGCAGCCCGATCGGACAGGTTTATGGCTACACCTTC CASSPIGQVYGYTF
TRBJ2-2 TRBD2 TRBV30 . TGTGCCTGGAGAGGTCTAGCGGGGGGGCCCGGGGAGCTGTTTTTT CAWRGLAGGPGELFF
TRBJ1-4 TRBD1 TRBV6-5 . TGTGCCAGCAGCACGGACAGGGGTAATGAAAAACTGTTTTTT CASSTDRGNEKLFF
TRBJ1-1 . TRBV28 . TGTGCCAGCAGTTTACCGTCCAGGGGAGTCAGAGCTTTCTTT CASSLPSRGVRAFF
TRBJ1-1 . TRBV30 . TGTGCCTGGAGTGAAGGCCACAGTACGAACACTGAAGCTTTCTTT CAWSEGHSTNTEAFF
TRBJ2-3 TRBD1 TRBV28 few TGTGCCAGCAGTTCACAGGGGCGCAGGATAACAGATACGCAGTATTTT CASSSQGRRITDTQYF
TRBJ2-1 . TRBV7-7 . TGTGCTAGCAGCGAAAATGCGGGACCCTACAATGAGCAGTTCTTC CASSENAGPYNEQFF
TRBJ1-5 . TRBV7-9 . TGTGCCAGCAGCTTAGTTGGAGGGGACGCAATGAGTATGCATTTT CASSLVGGDAMSMHF
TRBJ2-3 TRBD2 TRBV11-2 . TGTGCCAGCAGCTTACGGCTAGCGGGGGGGAAAGGCACAGATACGCAGTATTTT CASSLRLAGGKGTDTQYF
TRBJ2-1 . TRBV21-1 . TGTGCCAGCAGCCTTCCCCGGGAGCCCTACAATGAGCAGTTCTTC CASSLPREPYNEQFF
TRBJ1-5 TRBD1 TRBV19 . TGTGCCAGCGTTACCGGGACAGCTAGCAATCAGCCCCAGCATTTT CASVTGTASNQPQHF
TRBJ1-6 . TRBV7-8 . TGTGCCAGCAGCTTAGTATCGGCAGCGAGTAATTCACCCCTCCACTTT CASSLVSAASNSPLHF
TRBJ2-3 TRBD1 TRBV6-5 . TGTGCCAGCAGTTACATCGGGACAGTTTTCGATACGCAGTATTTT CASSYIGTVFDTQYF
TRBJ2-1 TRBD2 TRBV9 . TGTGCCAGCAGCGGGGGTTTAAGAGGTAGCGGGGGGGCCTTAGAGCAGTTCTTC CASSGGLRGSGGALEQFF
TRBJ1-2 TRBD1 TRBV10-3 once TGTGCCATCTGGACAGGGTTGCGTGGCTACACCTTC CAIWTGLRGYTF
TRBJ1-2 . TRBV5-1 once TGCGCCAGCAGCTTGGATGACCGGGGGTATGGCTACACCTTC CASSLDDRGYGYTF
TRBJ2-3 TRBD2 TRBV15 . TGTGCCACCAGCGTCGCGGGAGCGGCGGCAGATACGCAGTATTTT CATSVAGAAADTQYF
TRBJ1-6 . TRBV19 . TGTGCCAGTACCCCCACGACAGTGCGGAGTTCACCCCTCCACTTT CASTPTTVRSSPLHF
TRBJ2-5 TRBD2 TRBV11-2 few TGTGCCAGCAGCTTAGGAGTGAGCGGGGGGGCCTTGGAGACCCAGTACTTC CASSLGVSGGALETQYF
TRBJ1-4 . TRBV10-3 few TGTGCCATCAGCCCGGGACGGGGGAATGAAAAACTGTTTTTT CAISPGRGNEKLFF
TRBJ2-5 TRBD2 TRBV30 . TGTGCCTGGAGTGTAACTAGCGGAGAAGAGACCCAGTACTTC CAWSVTSGEETQYF
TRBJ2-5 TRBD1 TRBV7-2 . TGTGCCAGCAGTCGCAGACAGGGGGGAGAGACCCAGTACTTC CASSRRQGGETQYF
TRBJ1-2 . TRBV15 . TGTGCCACCAGCAGAGATGGGGGGGCATATGGCTACACCTTC CATSRDGGAYGYTF
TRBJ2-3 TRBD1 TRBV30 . TGTGCCTGGAGTGGCGGACAGGGGCCAGATACGCAGTATTTT CAWSGGQGPDTQYF
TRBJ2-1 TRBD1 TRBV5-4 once TGTGCCAGCAGCCTCCCGGGACAGGGGGTCTATGAGCAGTTCTTC CASSLPGQGVYEQFF